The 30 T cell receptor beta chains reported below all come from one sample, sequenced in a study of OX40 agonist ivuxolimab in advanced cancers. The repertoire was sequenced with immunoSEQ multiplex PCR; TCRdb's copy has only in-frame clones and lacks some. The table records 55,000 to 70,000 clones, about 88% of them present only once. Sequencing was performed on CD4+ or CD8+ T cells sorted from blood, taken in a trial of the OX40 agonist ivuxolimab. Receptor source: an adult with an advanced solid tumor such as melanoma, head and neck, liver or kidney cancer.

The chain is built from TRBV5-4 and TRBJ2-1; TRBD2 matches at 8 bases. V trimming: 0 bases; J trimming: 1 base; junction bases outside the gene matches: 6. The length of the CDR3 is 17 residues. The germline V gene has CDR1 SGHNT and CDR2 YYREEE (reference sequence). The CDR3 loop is CASSLGSGAISYNEQFF. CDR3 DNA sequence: TGTGCCAGCAGCTTGGGTAGCGGGGCGATTTCCTACAATGAGCAGTTCTTC.

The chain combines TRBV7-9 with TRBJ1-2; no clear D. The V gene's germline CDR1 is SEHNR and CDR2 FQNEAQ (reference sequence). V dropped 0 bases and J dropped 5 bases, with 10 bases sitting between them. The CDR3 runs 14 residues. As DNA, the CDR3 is TGTGCCAGCAGCTTAGCGCTGATTGAGTATGGCTACACCTTC. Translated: CASSLALIEYGYTF.

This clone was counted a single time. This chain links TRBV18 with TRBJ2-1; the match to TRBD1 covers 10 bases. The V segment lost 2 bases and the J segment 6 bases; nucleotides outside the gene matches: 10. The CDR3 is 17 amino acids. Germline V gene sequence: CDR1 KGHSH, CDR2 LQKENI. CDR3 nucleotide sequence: TGTGCCAGCTCACCAACCGACAGGGGGCCCCCCCCCAATGAGCAGTTCTTC. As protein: CASSPTDRGPPPNEQFF.

CDR3 coding DNA: TGTGCCAGCAGCCCTCGACAGGGCAATCAGCCCCAGCATTTT. The encoded protein is CASSPRQGNQPQHF. V gene TRBV7-2 combines with J gene TRBJ1-5; possibly TRBD1 for D (6 bases). The V gene lost 5 bases and the J gene lost 2 bases, with 10 bases spanning the gap. Germline V gene lookup returns CDR1 SGHTA and CDR2 FQGNSA. This CDR3 has 14 amino acids.

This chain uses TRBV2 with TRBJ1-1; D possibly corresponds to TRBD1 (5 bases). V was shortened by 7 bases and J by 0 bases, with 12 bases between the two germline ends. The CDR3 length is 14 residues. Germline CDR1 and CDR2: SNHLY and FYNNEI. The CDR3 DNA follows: TGTGCCAGCACCCAGGGCATCTTGAACACTGAAGCTTTCTTT. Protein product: CASTQGILNTEAFF.

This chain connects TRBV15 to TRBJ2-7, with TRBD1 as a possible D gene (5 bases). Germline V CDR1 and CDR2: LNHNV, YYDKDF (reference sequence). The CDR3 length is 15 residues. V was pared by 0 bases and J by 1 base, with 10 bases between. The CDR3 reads CATSRDRAGSYEQYF. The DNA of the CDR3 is TGTGCCACCAGCAGAGATCGGGCAGGGTCCTACGAGCAGTACTTC. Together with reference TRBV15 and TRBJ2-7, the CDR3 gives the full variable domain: DAMVIQNPRYQVTQFGKPVTLSCSQTLNHNVMYWYQQKSSQAPKLLFHYYDKDFNNEADTPDNFQSRRPNTSFCFLDIRSPGLGDTAMYLCATSRDRAGSYEQYFGPGTRLTVT.

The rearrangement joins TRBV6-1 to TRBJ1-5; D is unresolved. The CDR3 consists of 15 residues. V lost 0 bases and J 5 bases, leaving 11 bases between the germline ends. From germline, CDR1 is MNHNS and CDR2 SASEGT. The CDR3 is CASSEAGRLYQPQHF. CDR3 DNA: TGTGCCAGCAGTGAAGCAGGCAGACTATATCAGCCCCAGCATTTT.

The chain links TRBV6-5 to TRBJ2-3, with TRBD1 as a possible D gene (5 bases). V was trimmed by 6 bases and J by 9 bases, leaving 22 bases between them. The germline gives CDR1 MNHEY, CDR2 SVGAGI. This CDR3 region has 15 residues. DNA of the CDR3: TGTGCCAGCAGCGACATCGGAAGACAGAGTGACACGCAGTATTTT. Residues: CASSDIGRQSDTQYF.

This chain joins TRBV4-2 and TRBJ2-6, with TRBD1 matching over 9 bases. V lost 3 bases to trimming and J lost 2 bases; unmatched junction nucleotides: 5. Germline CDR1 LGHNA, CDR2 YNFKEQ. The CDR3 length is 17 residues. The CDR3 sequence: CASSQGTGTTGANVLTF. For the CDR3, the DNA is TGTGCCAGCAGCCAGGGGACAGGGACTACTGGGGCCAACGTCCTGACTTTC.

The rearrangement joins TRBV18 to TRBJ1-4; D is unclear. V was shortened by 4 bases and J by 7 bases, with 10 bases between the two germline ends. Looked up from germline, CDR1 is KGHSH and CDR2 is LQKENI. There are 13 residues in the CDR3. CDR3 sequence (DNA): TGTGCCAGCTCACTGCGCAGCTTTGAAAAACTGTTTTTT. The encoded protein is CASSLRSFEKLFF.

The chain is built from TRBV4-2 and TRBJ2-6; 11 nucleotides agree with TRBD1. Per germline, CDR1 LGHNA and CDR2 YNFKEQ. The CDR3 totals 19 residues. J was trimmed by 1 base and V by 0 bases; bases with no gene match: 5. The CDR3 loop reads CASSQDFGTGGSGANVLTF. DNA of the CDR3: TGTGCCAGCAGCCAAGATTTCGGGACAGGGGGATCTGGGGCCAACGTCCTGACTTTC.

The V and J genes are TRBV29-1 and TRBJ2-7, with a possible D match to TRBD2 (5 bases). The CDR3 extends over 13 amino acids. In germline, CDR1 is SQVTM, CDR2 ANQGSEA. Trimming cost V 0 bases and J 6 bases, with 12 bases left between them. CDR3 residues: CSVEETPAGEQYF. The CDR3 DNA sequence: TGCAGCGTTGAAGAAACACCCGCGGGCGAGCAGTACTTC.

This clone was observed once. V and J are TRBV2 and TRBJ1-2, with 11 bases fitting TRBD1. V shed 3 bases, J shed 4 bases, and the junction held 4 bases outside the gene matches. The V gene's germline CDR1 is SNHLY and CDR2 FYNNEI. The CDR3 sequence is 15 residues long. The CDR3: CASSDKGQGVYGYTF. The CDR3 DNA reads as TGTGCCAGCAGTGACAAGGGACAGGGGGTCTATGGCTACACCTTC. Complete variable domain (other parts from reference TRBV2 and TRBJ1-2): EPEVTQTPSHQVTQMGQEVILRCVPISNHLYFYWYRQILGQKVEFLVSFYNNEISEKSEIFDDQFSVERPDGSNFTLKIRSTKLEDSAMYFCASSDKGQGVYGYTFGSGTRLTVV.

The CDR3 DNA follows: TGTGCCTGGAGTGAGGCGAGACCCGGTGGCTACACCTTC. This codes for CAWSEARPGGYTF. The chain employs TRBV30 and TRBJ1-2, with unresolved D. The CDR3 spans 13 residues. Germline V gene lookup returns CDR1 GTSNPN and CDR2 SVGIG (reference sequence). The V end lost 1 base, the J end lost 7 bases, and 13 bases lay between the germline ends.

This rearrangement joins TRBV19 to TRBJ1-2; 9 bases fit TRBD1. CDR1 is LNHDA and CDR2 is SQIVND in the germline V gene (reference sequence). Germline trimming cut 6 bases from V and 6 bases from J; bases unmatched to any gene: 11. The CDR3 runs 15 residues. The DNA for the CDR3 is TGTGCCAGTAGACGACCCTCGGGACAGGGCAATGGCTACACCTTC. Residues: CASRRPSGQGNGYTF.

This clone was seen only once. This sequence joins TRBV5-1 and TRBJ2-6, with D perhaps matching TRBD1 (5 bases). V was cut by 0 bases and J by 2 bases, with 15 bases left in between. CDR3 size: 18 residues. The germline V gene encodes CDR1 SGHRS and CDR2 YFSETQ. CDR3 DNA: TGCGCCAGCAGCTTGGCCAATCAGGGCCGCACTGGGGCCAACGTCCTGACTTTC. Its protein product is CASSLANQGRTGANVLTF. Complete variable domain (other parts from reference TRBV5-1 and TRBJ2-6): KAGVTQTPRYLIKTRGQQVTLSCSPISGHRSVSWYQQTPGQGLQFLFEYFSETQRNKGNFPGRFSGRQFSNSRSEMNVSTLELGDSALYLCASSLANQGRTGANVLTFGAGSRLTVL.

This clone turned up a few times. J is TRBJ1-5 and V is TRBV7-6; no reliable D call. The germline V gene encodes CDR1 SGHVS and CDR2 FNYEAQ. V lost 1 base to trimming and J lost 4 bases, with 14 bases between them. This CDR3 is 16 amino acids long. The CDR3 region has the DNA TGTGCCAGCAGCTTAGTCGCAGGTTCTAAAAATCAGCCCCAGCATTTT. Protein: CASSLVAGSKNQPQHF.

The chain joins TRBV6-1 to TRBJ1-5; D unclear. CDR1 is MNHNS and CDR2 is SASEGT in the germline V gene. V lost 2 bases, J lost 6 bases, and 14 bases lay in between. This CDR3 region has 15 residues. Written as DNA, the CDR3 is TGTGCCAGCAGTGAATTGGGTTCAGCGGGTCAGCCCCAGCATTTT. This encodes CASSELGSAGQPQHF.

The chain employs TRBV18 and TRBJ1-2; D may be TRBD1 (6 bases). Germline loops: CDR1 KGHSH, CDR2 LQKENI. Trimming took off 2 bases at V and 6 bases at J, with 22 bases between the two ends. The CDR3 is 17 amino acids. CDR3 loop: CASSPRAGAQVGDGYTF. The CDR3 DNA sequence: TGTGCCAGCTCACCAAGGGCAGGGGCCCAAGTAGGGGATGGCTACACCTTC. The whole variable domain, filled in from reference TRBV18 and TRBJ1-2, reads NAGVMQNPRHLVRRRGQEARLRCSPMKGHSHVYWYRQLPEEGLKFMVYLQKENIIDESGMPKERFSAEFPKEGPSILRIQQVVRGDSAAYFCASSPRAGAQVGDGYTFGSGTRLTVV.

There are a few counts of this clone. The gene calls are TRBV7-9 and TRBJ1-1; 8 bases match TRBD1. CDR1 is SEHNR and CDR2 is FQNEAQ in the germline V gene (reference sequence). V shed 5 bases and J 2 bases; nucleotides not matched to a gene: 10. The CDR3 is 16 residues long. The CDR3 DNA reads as TGTGCCAGCAGCCCTTGGACAGGGCACTTAAACACTGAAGCTTTCTTT. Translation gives CASSPWTGHLNTEAFF.

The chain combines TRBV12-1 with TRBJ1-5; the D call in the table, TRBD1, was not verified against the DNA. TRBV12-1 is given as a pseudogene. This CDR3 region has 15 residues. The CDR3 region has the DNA TGTGCCAGCAGGTTCCCAGGGAATTGCCATCAGCCCCAGCATTTT. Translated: CASRFPGNCHQPQHF.

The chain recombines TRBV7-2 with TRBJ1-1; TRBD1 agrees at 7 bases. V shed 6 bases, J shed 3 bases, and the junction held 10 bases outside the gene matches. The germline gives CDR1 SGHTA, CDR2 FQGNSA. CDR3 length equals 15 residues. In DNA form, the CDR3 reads TGTGCCAGCAGGTACCAGGGGGGGGATCACACTGAAGCTTTCTTT. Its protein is CASRYQGGDHTEAFF.

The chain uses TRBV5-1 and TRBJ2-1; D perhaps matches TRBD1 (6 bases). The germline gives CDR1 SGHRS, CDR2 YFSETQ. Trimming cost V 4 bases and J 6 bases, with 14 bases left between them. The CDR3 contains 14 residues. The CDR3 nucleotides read TGCGCCAGCAGCCGGGACACCGGTACCAATGAGCAGTTCTTC. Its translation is CASSRDTGTNEQFF.

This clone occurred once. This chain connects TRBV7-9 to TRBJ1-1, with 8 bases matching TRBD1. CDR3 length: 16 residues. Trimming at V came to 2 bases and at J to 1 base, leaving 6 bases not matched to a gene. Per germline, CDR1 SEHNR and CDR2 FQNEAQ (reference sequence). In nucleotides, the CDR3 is TGTGCCAGCAGCTTATCTAGGACAGGGAGGAACACTGAAGCTTTCTTT. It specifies CASSLSRTGRNTEAFF.

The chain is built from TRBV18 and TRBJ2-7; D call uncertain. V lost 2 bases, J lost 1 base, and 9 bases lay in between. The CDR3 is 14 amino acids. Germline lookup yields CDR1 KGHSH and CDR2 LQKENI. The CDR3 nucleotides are TGTGCCAGCTCACCATTGGCACTTTCCTACGAGCAGTACTTC. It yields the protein CASSPLALSYEQYF. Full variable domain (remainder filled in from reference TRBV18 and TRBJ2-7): NAGVMQNPRHLVRRRGQEARLRCSPMKGHSHVYWYRQLPEEGLKFMVYLQKENIIDESGMPKERFSAEFPKEGPSILRIQQVVRGDSAAYFCASSPLALSYEQYFGPGTRLTVT.

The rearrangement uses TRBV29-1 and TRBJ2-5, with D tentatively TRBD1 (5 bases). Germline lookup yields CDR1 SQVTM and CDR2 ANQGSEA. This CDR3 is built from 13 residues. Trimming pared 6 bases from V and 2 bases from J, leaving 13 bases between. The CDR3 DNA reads TGCAGCGTAGGAGCAGGGATACAAGAGACCCAGTACTTC. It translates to CSVGAGIQETQYF.

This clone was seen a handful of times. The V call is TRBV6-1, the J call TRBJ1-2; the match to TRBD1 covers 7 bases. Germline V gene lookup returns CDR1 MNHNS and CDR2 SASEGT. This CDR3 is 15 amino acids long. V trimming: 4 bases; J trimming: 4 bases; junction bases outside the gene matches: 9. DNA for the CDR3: TGTGCCAGCAGTGCGGCAAGGGGGCTGGGCTATGGCTACACCTTC. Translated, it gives CASSAARGLGYGYTF.

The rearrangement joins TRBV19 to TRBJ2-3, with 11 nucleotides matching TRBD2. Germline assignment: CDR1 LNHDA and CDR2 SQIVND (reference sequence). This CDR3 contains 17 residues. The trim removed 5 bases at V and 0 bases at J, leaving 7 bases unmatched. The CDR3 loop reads CASSRLAGGSSTDTQYF. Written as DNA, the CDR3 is TGTGCCAGTAGTCGGCTAGCGGGGGGCTCTAGCACAGATACGCAGTATTTT.

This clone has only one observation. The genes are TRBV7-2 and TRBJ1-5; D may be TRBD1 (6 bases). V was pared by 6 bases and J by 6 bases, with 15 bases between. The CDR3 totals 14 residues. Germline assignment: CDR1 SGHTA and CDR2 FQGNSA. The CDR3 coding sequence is TGTGCCAGCAGTTCAAATACAGGGCGTCAGCCCCAGCATTTT. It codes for CASSSNTGRQPQHF.

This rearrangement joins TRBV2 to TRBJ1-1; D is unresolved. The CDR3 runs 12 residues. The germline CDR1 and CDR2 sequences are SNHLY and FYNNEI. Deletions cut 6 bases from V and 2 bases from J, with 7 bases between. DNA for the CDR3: TGTGCCAGCAGACACAGCAACACTGAAGCTTTCTTT. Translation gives CASRHSNTEAFF. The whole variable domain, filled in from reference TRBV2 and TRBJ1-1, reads EPEVTQTPSHQVTQMGQEVILRCVPISNHLYFYWYRQILGQKVEFLVSFYNNEISEKSEIFDDQFSVERPDGSNFTLKIRSTKLEDSAMYFCASRHSNTEAFFGQGTRLTVV.